The rows below give T cell receptor beta chains drawn from one sample of a study of shared clonotypes between healthy human individuals. Clones were read by immunoSEQ multiplex PCR, and TCRdb kept only the in-frame ones, dropping some. The sample consists of 2 million or so clones, roughly 95% of them appearing once. The sequenced sample was naive CD8+ T cells sorted from blood. These TCRs come from a man younger than 35 in good health. Both conserved end residues are part of each CDR3. A D gene is named only where the DNA matches it firmly. Not every row has a clone size; where given, it reads once, few, many or a size class.

D gene: TRBD1
J gene: TRBJ2-3
V gene: TRBV2
clone size: NA
CDR3 protein: CASRHPLTGDGADTQYF
CDR3 DNA: TGTGCCAGCAGACACCCTCTTACAGGGGACGGCGCAGATACGCAGTATTTT

D gene: TRBD1
J gene: TRBJ1-4
V gene: TRBV28
clone size: NA
CDR3 protein: CASSPGQGPEKLFF
CDR3 DNA: TGTGCCAGCAGCCCTGGACAGGGACCAGAAAAACTGTTTTTT

D gene: TRBD1
J gene: TRBJ2-7
V gene: TRBV6-6
clone size: NA
CDR3 protein: CASSYSTGVEEQYF
CDR3 DNA: TGTGCCAGCAGTTACTCTACAGGGGTAGAGGAGCAGTACTTC

D gene: NA
J gene: TRBJ2-2
V gene: TRBV5-1
clone size: NA
CDR3 protein: CASSLAPVQLFF
CDR3 DNA: TGCGCCAGCAGCTTGGCTCCAGTGCAGCTGTTTTTT

D gene: NA
J gene: TRBJ2-7
V gene: TRBV13
clone size: NA
CDR3 protein: CASSLAGDRTYEQYF
CDR3 DNA: TGTGCCAGCAGCTTAGCGGGGGACCGAACCTACGAGCAGTACTTC

D gene: TRBD1
J gene: TRBJ2-7
V gene: TRBV11-2
clone size: NA
CDR3 protein: CASSSRGQGLEYEQYF
CDR3 DNA: TGTGCCAGCAGCTCCAGAGGACAGGGTTTAGAATACGAGCAGTACTTC

D gene: TRBD1
J gene: TRBJ1-1
V gene: TRBV28
clone size: NA
CDR3 protein: CASSLAGGGTEAFF
CDR3 DNA: TGTGCCAGCAGTTTAGCAGGGGGCGGAACTGAAGCTTTCTTT

D gene: NA
J gene: TRBJ1-2
V gene: TRBV11-2
clone size: NA
CDR3 protein: CASSLDPGVYGYTF
CDR3 DNA: TGTGCCAGCAGCTTAGATCCGGGGGTCTATGGCTACACCTTC

D gene: NA
J gene: TRBJ2-5
V gene: TRBV28
clone size: NA
CDR3 protein: CASSYIAEIQETQYF
CDR3 DNA: TGTGCCAGCAGTTATATAGCGGAGATACAAGAGACCCAGTACTTC

D gene: NA
J gene: TRBJ2-1
V gene: TRBV30
clone size: NA
CDR3 protein: CAWTGGEISSYNEQFF
CDR3 DNA: TGTGCCTGGACAGGAGGGGAGATTAGCTCCTACAATGAGCAGTTCTTC

D gene: NA
J gene: TRBJ1-4
V gene: TRBV28
clone size: NA
CDR3 protein: CASQSVSTNEKLFF
CDR3 DNA: TGTGCCAGCCAATCAGTTTCAACTAATGAAAAACTGTTTTTT

D gene: NA
J gene: TRBJ2-5
V gene: TRBV7-9
clone size: NA
CDR3 protein: CASIDAGEFQETQYF
CDR3 DNA: TGTGCCAGCATCGACGCTGGGGAGTTTCAAGAGACCCAGTACTTC

D gene: TRBD1
J gene: TRBJ1-5
V gene: TRBV7-9
clone size: NA
CDR3 protein: CASTRGQPNQPQHF
CDR3 DNA: TGTGCCAGCACCCGGGGACAGCCAAATCAGCCCCAGCATTTT

D gene: TRBD1
J gene: TRBJ2-1
V gene: TRBV5-1
clone size: NA
CDR3 protein: CASSQTGLESYNEQFF
CDR3 DNA: TGCGCCAGCAGCCAGACAGGGTTAGAATCCTACAATGAGCAGTTCTTC

D gene: NA
J gene: TRBJ2-7
V gene: TRBV1
clone size: once
CDR3 protein: CTSSQDERLAENYEQYF
CDR3 DNA: TGCACCAGCAGCCAAGATGAAAGGCTAGCGGAGAACTACGAGCAGTACTTC

D gene: TRBD1
J gene: TRBJ2-5
V gene: TRBV7-9
clone size: NA
CDR3 protein: CASSFLRGGSETQYF
CDR3 DNA: TGTGCCAGCAGCTTTCTGAGAGGGGGCAGTGAGACCCAGTACTTC

D gene: NA
J gene: TRBJ2-5
V gene: TRBV15
clone size: NA
CDR3 protein: CATGRYQETQYF
CDR3 DNA: TGTGCCACCGGGAGGTACCAAGAGACCCAGTACTTC

D gene: NA
J gene: TRBJ2-7
V gene: TRBV11-2
clone size: NA
CDR3 protein: CASSLGTTYEQYF
CDR3 DNA: TGTGCCAGCAGCTTAGGAACCACCTACGAGCAGTACTTC

D gene: TRBD2
J gene: TRBJ2-1
V gene: TRBV5-1
clone size: NA
CDR3 protein: CATSIAGGPYNEQFF
CDR3 DNA: TGCGCCACCTCAATAGCGGGGGGGCCTTACAATGAGCAGTTCTTC

D gene: TRBD1
J gene: TRBJ1-1
V gene: TRBV28
clone size: few
CDR3 protein: CASILRGQEAFF
CDR3 DNA: TGTGCCAGCATCCTAAGGGGACAGGAAGCTTTCTTT

D gene: TRBD2
J gene: TRBJ2-2
V gene: TRBV7-8
clone size: NA
CDR3 protein: CASSSSLAGGPRTGELFF
CDR3 DNA: TGTGCCAGCAGCTCCTCACTAGCGGGGGGGCCGAGGACCGGGGAGCTGTTTTTT

D gene: NA
J gene: TRBJ2-2
V gene: TRBV10-2
clone size: NA
CDR3 protein: CASITGAGTGELFF
CDR3 DNA: TGCGCCAGCATAACGGGAGCGGGCACCGGGGAGCTGTTTTTT

D gene: NA
J gene: TRBJ1-6
V gene: TRBV27
clone size: NA
CDR3 protein: CASGYPWSRTNSPLHF
CDR3 DNA: TGTGCCAGCGGATATCCCTGGAGCAGGACAAATTCACCCCTCCACTTT

D gene: NA
J gene: TRBJ2-3
V gene: TRBV9
clone size: NA
CDR3 protein: CASSVEISGTSTDTQYF
CDR3 DNA: TGTGCCAGCAGCGTAGAAATTTCCGGGACAAGCACAGATACGCAGTATTTT

D gene: TRBD1
J gene: TRBJ1-3
V gene: TRBV29-1
clone size: NA
CDR3 protein: CSVGDRVDGNTIYF
CDR3 DNA: TGCAGCGTTGGTGACAGGGTAGACGGAAACACCATATATTTT

D gene: NA
J gene: TRBJ2-1
V gene: TRBV27
clone size: NA
CDR3 protein: CASSLSYNEQFF
CDR3 DNA: TGTGCCAGCAGTTTATCCTACAATGAGCAGTTCTTC

D gene: TRBD1
J gene: TRBJ1-2
V gene: TRBV27
clone size: NA
CDR3 protein: CASSPGQGFYGYTF
CDR3 DNA: TGTGCCAGCAGTCCGGGACAGGGCTTTTATGGCTACACCTTC

D gene: TRBD2
J gene: TRBJ2-2
V gene: TRBV5-6
clone size: NA
CDR3 protein: CASSWGLAGGNTGELFF
CDR3 DNA: TGTGCCAGCAGCTGGGGACTAGCGGGAGGGAACACCGGGGAGCTGTTTTTT

D gene: TRBD2
J gene: TRBJ2-1
V gene: TRBV29-1
clone size: NA
CDR3 protein: CSAAGWNRGSSGERRVSYNEQFF
CDR3 DNA: TGCAGCGCAGCAGGGTGGAACAGGGGATCTAGCGGGGAACGAAGGGTCTCCTACAATGAGCAGTTCTTC

D gene: TRBD1
J gene: TRBJ1-1
V gene: TRBV13
clone size: NA
CDR3 protein: CASSHGTGEPAFF
CDR3 DNA: TGTGCCAGCAGCCACGGGACAGGGGAACCAGCTTTCTTT

D gene: NA
J gene: TRBJ2-7
V gene: TRBV5-6
clone size: NA
CDR3 protein: CASSLMGSYEQYF
CDR3 DNA: TGTGCCAGCAGCTTGATGGGGTCCTACGAGCAGTACTTC

D gene: TRBD1
J gene: TRBJ2-3
V gene: TRBV7-2
clone size: once
CDR3 protein: CASSLVLGGRGTDTQYF
CDR3 DNA: TGTGCCAGCAGCTTAGTTTTAGGGGGCAGGGGCACAGATACGCAGTATTTT

D gene: TRBD1
J gene: TRBJ1-6
V gene: TRBV11-3
clone size: NA
CDR3 protein: CASSLKGASYNSPLHF
CDR3 DNA: TGTGCCAGCAGCTTAAAGGGGGCCTCCTATAATTCACCCCTCCACTTT

D gene: NA
J gene: TRBJ1-6
V gene: TRBV5-6
clone size: NA
CDR3 protein: CASSPDSNSPLHF
CDR3 DNA: TGTGCCAGCAGCCCAGACAGTAATTCACCCCTCCACTTT

D gene: NA
J gene: TRBJ2-3
V gene: TRBV27
clone size: NA
CDR3 protein: CASSDLGLRQYF
CDR3 DNA: TGTGCCAGCAGCGACCTCGGCCTAAGGCAGTATTTT

D gene: TRBD1
J gene: TRBJ1-4
V gene: TRBV7-9
clone size: NA
CDR3 protein: CASSLDSGGSNEKLFF
CDR3 DNA: TGTGCCAGCAGCTTAGATTCAGGGGGCTCTAATGAAAAACTGTTTTTT

D gene: TRBD1
J gene: TRBJ1-1
V gene: TRBV18
clone size: NA
CDR3 protein: CASSPMDRVGTEAFF
CDR3 DNA: TGTGCCAGCTCACCTATGGACAGGGTTGGGACTGAAGCTTTCTTT

D gene: NA
J gene: TRBJ2-3
V gene: TRBV10-3
clone size: NA
CDR3 protein: CATQGSSTDTQYF
CDR3 DNA: TGTGCTACCCAGGGGAGTAGCACAGATACGCAGTATTTT

D gene: TRBD1
J gene: TRBJ2-7
V gene: TRBV5-4
clone size: NA
CDR3 protein: CASSFRGDRDYEQYF
CDR3 DNA: TGTGCCAGCAGCTTCCGTGGCGACAGGGACTACGAGCAGTACTTC

D gene: TRBD1
J gene: TRBJ2-5
V gene: TRBV7-2
clone size: once
CDR3 protein: CASSLGTGLSGIYQETQYF
CDR3 DNA: TGTGCCAGCAGCTTGGGGACAGGGCTCAGCGGGATATACCAAGAGACCCAGTACTTC

D gene: NA
J gene: TRBJ1-1
V gene: TRBV5-6
clone size: NA
CDR3 protein: CASSFGRNTEAFF
CDR3 DNA: TGTGCCAGCAGCTTTGGCAGGAACACTGAAGCTTTCTTT

D gene: NA
J gene: TRBJ2-2
V gene: TRBV5-1
clone size: NA
CDR3 protein: CASSLLQGGFTNTGELFF
CDR3 DNA: TGCGCCAGCAGCTTGCTCCAGGGGGGATTTACAAACACCGGGGAGCTGTTTTTT

D gene: NA
J gene: TRBJ2-7
V gene: TRBV7-6
clone size: NA
CDR3 protein: CASSPGGGYSSYEQYF
CDR3 DNA: TGTGCCAGCAGCCCAGGGGGGGGATATAGCTCCTACGAGCAGTACTTC

D gene: TRBD2
J gene: TRBJ2-1
V gene: TRBV5-6
clone size: NA
CDR3 protein: CASTLLDGTSYNEQFF
CDR3 DNA: TGTGCCAGCACCTTATTGGACGGGACTAGCTACAATGAGCAGTTCTTC

D gene: NA
J gene: TRBJ1-2
V gene: TRBV6-1
clone size: NA
CDR3 protein: CASSDWVVGYGYTF
CDR3 DNA: TGTGCCAGCAGTGATTGGGTGGTAGGCTATGGCTACACCTTC

D gene: NA
J gene: TRBJ1-2
V gene: TRBV6-5
clone size: NA
CDR3 protein: CASSYYQGSNYGYTF
CDR3 DNA: TGTGCCAGCAGTTACTACCAGGGATCCAACTATGGCTACACCTTC

D gene: TRBD2
J gene: TRBJ2-3
V gene: TRBV30
clone size: NA
CDR3 protein: CAWATSGGGDTQYF
CDR3 DNA: TGTGCCTGGGCAACTAGCGGGGGAGGAGATACGCAGTATTTT

D gene: TRBD1
J gene: TRBJ1-4
V gene: TRBV27
clone size: once
CDR3 protein: CASSLSPRGPSNEKLFF
CDR3 DNA: TGTGCCAGCAGTTTATCCCCCAGGGGGCCTTCTAATGAAAAACTGTTTTTT

D gene: NA
J gene: TRBJ2-3
V gene: TRBV11-2
clone size: NA
CDR3 protein: CASSQGGLDRPTDTQYF
CDR3 DNA: TGTGCCAGCAGCCAGGGGGGGTTGGACAGACCCACAGATACGCAGTATTTT

D gene: NA
J gene: TRBJ1-2
V gene: TRBV25-1
clone size: NA
CDR3 protein: CASSALGKGYGYTF
CDR3 DNA: TGTGCCAGCAGTGCCTTGGGCAAAGGGTATGGCTACACCTTC

D gene: NA
J gene: TRBJ2-1
V gene: TRBV15
clone size: NA
CDR3 protein: CATSRDSYNEQFF
CDR3 DNA: TGTGCCACCAGCAGAGACAGCTACAATGAGCAGTTCTTC

D gene: TRBD2
J gene: TRBJ2-7
V gene: TRBV6-6
clone size: NA
CDR3 protein: CASSTGLAGYEQYF
CDR3 DNA: TGTGCCAGCAGTACAGGACTAGCGGGCTACGAGCAGTACTTC

D gene: NA
J gene: TRBJ2-7
V gene: TRBV18
clone size: NA
CDR3 protein: CASSPPTAYEQYF
CDR3 DNA: TGTGCCAGCTCACCACCAACGGCCTACGAGCAGTACTTC

D gene: NA
J gene: TRBJ2-7
V gene: TRBV4-1
clone size: NA
CDR3 protein: CASSQDSHEQYF
CDR3 DNA: TGCGCCAGCAGCCAAGATAGCCACGAGCAGTACTTC

D gene: TRBD1
J gene: TRBJ2-3
V gene: TRBV19
clone size: NA
CDR3 protein: CASSPPTGGYPNTQYF
CDR3 DNA: TGTGCCAGTAGTCCTCCGACAGGGGGCTACCCTAATACGCAGTATTTT